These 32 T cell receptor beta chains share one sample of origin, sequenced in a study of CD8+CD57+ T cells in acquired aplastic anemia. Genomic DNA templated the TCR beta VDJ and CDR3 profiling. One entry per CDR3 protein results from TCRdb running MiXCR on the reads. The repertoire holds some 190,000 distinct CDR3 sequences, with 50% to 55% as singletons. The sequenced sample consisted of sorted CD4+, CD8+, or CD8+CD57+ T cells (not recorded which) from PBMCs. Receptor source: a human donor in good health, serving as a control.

The CDR3 DNA reads as TGTGCCAGCCGAGAGGGGGCCCACGGGGGAGACACGCAGTATTTT. Its translation is CASREGAHGGDTQYF. The gene calls are TRBV7-2 and TRBJ2-3, with a weak D call TRBD1 (7 bases). Trimming shortened V by 8 bases and J by 9 bases, and 24 bases separated the two germline ends. Germline V gene data show CDR1 as SGHTA and CDR2 as FQGNSA. The CDR3 covers 15 residues. Supplemented by reference TRBV7-2 and TRBJ2-3, the full variable domain reads GAGVSQSPSNKVTEKGKDVELRCDPISGHTALYWYRQSLGQGLEFLIYFQGNSAPDKSGLPSDRFSAERTGGSVSTLTIQRTQQEDSAVYLCASREGAHGGDTQYFGPGTRLTVL.

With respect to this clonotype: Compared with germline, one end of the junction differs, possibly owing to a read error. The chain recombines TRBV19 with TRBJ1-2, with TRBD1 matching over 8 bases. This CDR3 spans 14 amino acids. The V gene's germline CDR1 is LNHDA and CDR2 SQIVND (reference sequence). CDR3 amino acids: CAGSIRTGNYGYTF. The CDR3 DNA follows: TGTGCCGGTAGTATCCGGACAGGGAACTATGGCTACACCTTC.

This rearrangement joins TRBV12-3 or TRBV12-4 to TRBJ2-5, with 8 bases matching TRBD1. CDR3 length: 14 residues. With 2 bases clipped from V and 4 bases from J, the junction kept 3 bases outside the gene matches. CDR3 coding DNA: TGTGCCAGCAGTTTAAGAGGACAGGGAGAGACCCAGTACTTC. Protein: CASSLRGQGETQYF.

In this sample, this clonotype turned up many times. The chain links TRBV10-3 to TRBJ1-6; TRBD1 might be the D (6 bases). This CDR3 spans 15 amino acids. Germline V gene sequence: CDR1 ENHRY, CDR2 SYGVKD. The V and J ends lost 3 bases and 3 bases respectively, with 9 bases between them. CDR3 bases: TGTGCCATCAGTGAACAGGGCAACTATAATTCACCCCTCCACTTT. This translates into CAISEQGNYNSPLHF.

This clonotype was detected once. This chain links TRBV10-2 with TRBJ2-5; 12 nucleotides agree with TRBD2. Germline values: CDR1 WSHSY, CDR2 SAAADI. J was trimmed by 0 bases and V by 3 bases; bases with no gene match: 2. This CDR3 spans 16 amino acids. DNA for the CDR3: TGCGCCAGCAGTGAAAGGACTAGCGGGGACCAAGAGACCCAGTACTTC. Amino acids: CASSERTSGDQETQYF.

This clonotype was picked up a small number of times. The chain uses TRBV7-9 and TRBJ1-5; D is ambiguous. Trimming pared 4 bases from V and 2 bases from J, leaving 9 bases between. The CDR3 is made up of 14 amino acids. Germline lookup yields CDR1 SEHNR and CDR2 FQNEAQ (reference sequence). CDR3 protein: CASSYDGGNQPQHF. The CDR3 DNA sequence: TGTGCCAGCAGCTACGACGGAGGCAATCAGCCCCAGCATTTT.

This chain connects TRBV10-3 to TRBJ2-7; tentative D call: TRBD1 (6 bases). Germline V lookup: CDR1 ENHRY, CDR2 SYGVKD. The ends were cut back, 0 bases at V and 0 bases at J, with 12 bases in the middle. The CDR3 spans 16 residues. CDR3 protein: CAISESGTSYSYEQYF. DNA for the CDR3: TGTGCCATCAGTGAGTCAGGGACATCTTACTCCTACGAGCAGTACTTC.

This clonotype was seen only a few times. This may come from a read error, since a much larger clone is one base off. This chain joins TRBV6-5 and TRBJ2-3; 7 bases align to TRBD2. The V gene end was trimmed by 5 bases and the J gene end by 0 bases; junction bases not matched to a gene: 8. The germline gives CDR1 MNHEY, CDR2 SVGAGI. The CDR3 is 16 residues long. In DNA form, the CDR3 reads TGTGCCAGCAGTCTCCGGGACGGGGGGAGCACAGATACGCAGTATTTT. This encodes CASSLRDGGSTDTQYF.

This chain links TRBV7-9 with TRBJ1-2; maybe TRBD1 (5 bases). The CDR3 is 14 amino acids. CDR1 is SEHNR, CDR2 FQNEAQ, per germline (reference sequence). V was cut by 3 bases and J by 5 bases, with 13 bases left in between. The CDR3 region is CASSFETDKYGYTF. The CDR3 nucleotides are TGTGCCAGCAGCTTCGAGACAGACAAATATGGCTACACCTTC.

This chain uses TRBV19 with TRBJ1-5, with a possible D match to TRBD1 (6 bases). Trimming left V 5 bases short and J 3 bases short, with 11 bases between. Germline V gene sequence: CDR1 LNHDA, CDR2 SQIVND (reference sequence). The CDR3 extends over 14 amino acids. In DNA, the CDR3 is TGTGCCAGTAGTTCAACAGGGCCCAATCAGCCCCAGCATTTT. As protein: CASSSTGPNQPQHF.

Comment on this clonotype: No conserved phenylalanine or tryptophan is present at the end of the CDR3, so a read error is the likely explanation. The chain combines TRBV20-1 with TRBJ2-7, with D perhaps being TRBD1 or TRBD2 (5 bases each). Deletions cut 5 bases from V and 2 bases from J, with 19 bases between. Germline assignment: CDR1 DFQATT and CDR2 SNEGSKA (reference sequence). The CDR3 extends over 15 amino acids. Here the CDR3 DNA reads TGCAGTGCTGGGGACGGAACGCCTACCACCTACGAGCAGTACCTC. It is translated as CSAGDGTPTTYEQYL.

CDR3 sequence (DNA): TGTGCCAGCGGACCCTTGGAGGGGAACACTGAAGCTTTCTTT. Translating gives CASGPLEGNTEAFF. The chain combines TRBV3-1 with TRBJ1-1, with D uncertain. Germline CDR1 is LGHDT and CDR2 is YNNKEL (reference sequence). The V end lost 8 bases, the J end lost 1 base, and 14 bases lay between the germline ends. This CDR3 comprises 14 residues.

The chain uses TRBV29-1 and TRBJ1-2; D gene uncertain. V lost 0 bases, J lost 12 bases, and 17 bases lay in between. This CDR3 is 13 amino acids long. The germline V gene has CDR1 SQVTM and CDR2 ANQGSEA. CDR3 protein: CSVEDQGRSGNTF. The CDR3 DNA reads TGCAGCGTTGAAGATCAAGGCCGCTCTGGAAACACCTTC.

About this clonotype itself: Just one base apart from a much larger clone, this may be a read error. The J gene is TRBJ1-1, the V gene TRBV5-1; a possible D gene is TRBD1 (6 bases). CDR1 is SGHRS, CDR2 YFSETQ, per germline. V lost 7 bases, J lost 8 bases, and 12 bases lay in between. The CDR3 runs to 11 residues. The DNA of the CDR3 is TGCGCCAGCGAGGAAGGGACAGAAGCTTTCTTT. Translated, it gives CASEEGTEAFF. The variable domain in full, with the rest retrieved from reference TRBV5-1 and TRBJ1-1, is KAGVTQTPRYLIKTRGQQVTLSCSPISGHRSVSWYQQTPGQGLQFLFEYFSETQRNKGNFPGRFSGRQFSNSRSEMNVSTLELGDSALYLCASEEGTEAFFGQGTRLTVV.

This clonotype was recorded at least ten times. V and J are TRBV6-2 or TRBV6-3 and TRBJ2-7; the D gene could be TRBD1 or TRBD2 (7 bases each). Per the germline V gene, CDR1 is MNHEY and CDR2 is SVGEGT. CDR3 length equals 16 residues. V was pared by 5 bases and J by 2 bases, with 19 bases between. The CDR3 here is CASSNAPGGATYEQYF. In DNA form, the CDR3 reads TGTGCCAGCAGTAACGCCCCAGGGGGGGCTACCTACGAGCAGTACTTC.

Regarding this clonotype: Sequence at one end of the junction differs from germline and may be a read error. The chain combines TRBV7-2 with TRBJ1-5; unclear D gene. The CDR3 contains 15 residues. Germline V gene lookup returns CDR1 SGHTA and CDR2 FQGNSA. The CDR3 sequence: CASSLLTSQSPPQHF. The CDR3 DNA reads TGCGCCAGCAGCTTATTAACGAGCCAATCTCCGCCCCAGCATTTT.

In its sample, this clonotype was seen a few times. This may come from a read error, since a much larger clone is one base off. Here the CDR3 DNA reads TGCACCAGCAGCTCGAGCATGACTAGCGGGGGTCAAAGCTCCTACAATGAGCAGTTCTTC. Its protein product is CTSSSSMTSGGQSSYNEQFF. This rearrangement joins TRBV7-9 to TRBJ2-1, with 12 bases aligning to TRBD2. The CDR3 runs to 20 residues. Germline CDR1 reads SEHNR; CDR2 reads FQNEAQ (reference sequence).

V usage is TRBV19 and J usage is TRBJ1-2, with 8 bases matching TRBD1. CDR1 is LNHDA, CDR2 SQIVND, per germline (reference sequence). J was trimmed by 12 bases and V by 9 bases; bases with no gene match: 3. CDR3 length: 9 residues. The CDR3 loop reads CASAGGHTF. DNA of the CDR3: TGTGCCAGCGCAGGGGGCCACACCTTC.

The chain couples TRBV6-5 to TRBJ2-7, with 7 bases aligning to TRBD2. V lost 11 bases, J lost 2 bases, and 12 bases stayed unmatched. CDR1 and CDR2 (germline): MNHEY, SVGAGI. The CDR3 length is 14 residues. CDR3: CAAEPSGVTYEQYF. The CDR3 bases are TGTGCCGCAGAGCCTAGCGGTGTGACCTACGAGCAGTACTTC.

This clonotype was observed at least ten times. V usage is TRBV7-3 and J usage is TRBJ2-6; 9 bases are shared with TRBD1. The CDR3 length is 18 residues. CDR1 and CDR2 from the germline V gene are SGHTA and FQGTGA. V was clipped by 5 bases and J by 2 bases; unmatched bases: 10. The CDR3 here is CASSPQGRTGAGANVLTF. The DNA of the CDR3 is TGTGCCAGCAGCCCACAAGGCCGGACAGGGGCTGGGGCCAACGTCCTGACTTTC.

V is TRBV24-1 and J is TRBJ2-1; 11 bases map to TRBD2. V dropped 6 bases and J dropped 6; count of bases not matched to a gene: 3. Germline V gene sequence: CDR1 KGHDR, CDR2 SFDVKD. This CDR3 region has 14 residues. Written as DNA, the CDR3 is TGTGCCACCAGTCTTAGCGGGAGGGCCAATGAGCAGTTCTTC. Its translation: CATSLSGRANEQFF.

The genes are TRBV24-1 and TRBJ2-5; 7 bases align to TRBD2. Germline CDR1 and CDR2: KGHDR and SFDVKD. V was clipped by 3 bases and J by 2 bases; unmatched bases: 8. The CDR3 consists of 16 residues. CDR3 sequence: CATSDARGGYQETQYF. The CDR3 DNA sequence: TGTGCCACCAGTGATGCCCGCGGGGGTTATCAAGAGACCCAGTACTTC.

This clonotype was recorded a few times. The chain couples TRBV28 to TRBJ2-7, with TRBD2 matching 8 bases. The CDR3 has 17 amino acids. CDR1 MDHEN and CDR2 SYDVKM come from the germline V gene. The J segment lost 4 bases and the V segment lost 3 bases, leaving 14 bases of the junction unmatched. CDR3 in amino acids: CASSFKSSGGGSYEQYF. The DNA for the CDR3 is TGTGCCAGCAGTTTTAAATCCTCGGGGGGGGGCTCGTACGAGCAGTACTTC. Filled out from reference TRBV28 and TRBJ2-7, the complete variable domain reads DVKVTQSSRYLVKRTGEKVFLECVQDMDHENMFWYRQDPGLGLRLIYFSYDVKMKEKGDIPEGYSVSREKKERFSLILESASTNQTSMYLCASSFKSSGGGSYEQYFGPGTRLTVT.

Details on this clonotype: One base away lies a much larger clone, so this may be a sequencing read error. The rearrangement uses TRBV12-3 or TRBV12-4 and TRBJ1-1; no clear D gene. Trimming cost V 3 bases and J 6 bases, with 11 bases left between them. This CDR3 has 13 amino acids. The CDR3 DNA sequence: TGTGCCAGCAGTTTGTACAGAGGCGCTGAAGCTTTCTTT. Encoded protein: CASSLYRGAEAFF.

CDR3 nucleotides: TGTGCCAGTGCTACGGACAGTCACCAAGAGACCCAGTACTTC. Translation: CASATDSHQETQYF. The chain links TRBV12-3 or TRBV12-4 to TRBJ2-5, with D possibly TRBD1 on 6 matching bases. The CDR3 spans 14 residues. Trimming left V 9 bases short and J 0 bases short, with 14 bases between.

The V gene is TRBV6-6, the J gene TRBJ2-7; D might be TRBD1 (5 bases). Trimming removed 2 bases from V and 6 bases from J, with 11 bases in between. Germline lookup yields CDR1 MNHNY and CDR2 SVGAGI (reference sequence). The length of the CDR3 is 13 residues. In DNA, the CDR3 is TGTGCCAGCAGTTACAATCAGGGTGGCGAGCAGTACTTC. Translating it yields CASSYNQGGEQYF.

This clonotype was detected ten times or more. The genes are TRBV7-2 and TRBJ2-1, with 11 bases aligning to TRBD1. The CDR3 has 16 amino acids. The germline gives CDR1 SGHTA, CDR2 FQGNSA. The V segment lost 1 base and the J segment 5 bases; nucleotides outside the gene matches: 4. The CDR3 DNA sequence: TGTGCCAGCAGCTTAGGGGACAGGGGGGTCAACAATGAGCAGTTCTTC. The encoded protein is CASSLGDRGVNNEQFF. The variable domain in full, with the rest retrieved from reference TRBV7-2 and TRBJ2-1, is GAGVSQSPSNKVTEKGKDVELRCDPISGHTALYWYRQSLGQGLEFLIYFQGNSAPDKSGLPSDRFSAERTGGSVSTLTIQRTQQEDSAVYLCASSLGDRGVNNEQFFGPGTRLTVL.

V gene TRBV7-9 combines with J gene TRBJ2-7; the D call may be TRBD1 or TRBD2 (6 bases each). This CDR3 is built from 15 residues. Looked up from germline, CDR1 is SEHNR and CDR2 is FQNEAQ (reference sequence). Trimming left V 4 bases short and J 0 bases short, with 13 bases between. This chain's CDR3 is CASSSSGGPSYEQYF. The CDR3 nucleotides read TGTGCCAGCAGCTCTTCCGGGGGCCCCTCCTACGAGCAGTACTTC.

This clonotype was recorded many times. In DNA, the CDR3 is TGTGCCAGCAGCTTTTTGGGGGGATCTGGAAACACCATATATTTT. Translating it yields CASSFLGGSGNTIYF. The chain uses TRBV6-6 and TRBJ1-3; the D gene is possibly TRBD1 (5 bases). Germline V gene lookup returns CDR1 MNHNY and CDR2 SVGAGI (reference sequence). The germline V and J ends were trimmed by 6 bases and 1 base, with 13 bases remaining between them. The CDR3 is 15 amino acids.

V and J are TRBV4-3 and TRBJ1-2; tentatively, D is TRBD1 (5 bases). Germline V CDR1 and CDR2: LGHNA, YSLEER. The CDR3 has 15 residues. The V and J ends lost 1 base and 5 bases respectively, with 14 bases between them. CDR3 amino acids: CASSQARDRWYGYTF. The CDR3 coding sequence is TGCGCCAGCAGCCAAGCCAGGGACCGTTGGTATGGCTACACCTTC.

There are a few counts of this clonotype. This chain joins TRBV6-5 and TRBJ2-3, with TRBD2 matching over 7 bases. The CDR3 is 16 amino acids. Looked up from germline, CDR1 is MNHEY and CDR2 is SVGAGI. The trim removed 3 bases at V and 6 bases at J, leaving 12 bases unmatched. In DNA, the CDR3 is TGTGCCAGCAGTTATTTCGCCGGGACTAACGGGGATACGCAGTATTTT. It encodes CASSYFAGTNGDTQYF.

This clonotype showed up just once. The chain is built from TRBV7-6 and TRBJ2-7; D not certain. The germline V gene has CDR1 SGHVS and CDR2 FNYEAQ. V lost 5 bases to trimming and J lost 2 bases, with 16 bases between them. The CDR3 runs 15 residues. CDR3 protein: CASSQFQEPTYEQYF. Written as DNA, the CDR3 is TGTGCCAGCAGCCAATTCCAGGAACCCACCTACGAGCAGTACTTC.